This T cell receptor beta chain was observed in a study of blood T cell repertoires in COVID-19. Turning to the study itself: Italy, Spain and the United States were the sources of the convalescent and acute COVID-19 samples. Sources were T cells, B-cell-depleted T cells, or PBMCs; the material itself was cDNA or gDNA.

Per the original methods: Amplifying reference gene primers gave estimates of nucleated cell counts. Libraries were prepared by immunoSEQ multiplex PCR; TCRdb keeps only in-frame clonotypes and omits some of them. Clone size and V and J calls were adopted from that table, with D and trimming inferred from the DNA. This repertoire shows 200,000 to 300,000 clones, 75% to 90% found once; its top ten account for 9.5% to 15%. This clone appeared a few times. The germline CDR1 and CDR2 sequences are SNHLY and FYNNEI. The CDR3 has 15 residues. Deletions cut 6 bases from V and 0 bases from J, with 12 bases between.

The TCR originated in a woman aged 60-75 years with active or convalescent COVID-19. The chain carries TRBV2 and TRBJ2-1, with a weak D call TRBD1 (5 bases). The sequencing sample was made of peripheral blood. The CDR3 reads CASSPGDSSYNEQFF. In DNA form, the CDR3 reads TGTGCCAGCAGCCCGGGCGACAGCTCCTACAATGAGCAGTTCTTC.